This T cell receptor beta chain was obtained from a study of early stage breast cancer tumors. Study-level background: About 80% of the 16 invasive tumors were ER+, PR+ and HER2-.

Worth noting for this clone: Its antigen is unknown.

Only in-frame clones appear in the TCRdb table, and some are missing; sequencing was by immunoSEQ multiplex PCR. This table has about 30,000 clones, around 70% appearing once. Study results and caveats: Tumors had approximately 2.6-fold higher T cell density and higher clonality than adjacent normal breast tissue.

The CDR3 spans 14 residues. Germline CDR1 is LNHDA and CDR2 is SQIVND (reference sequence). Trimming left V 3 bases short and J 3 bases short, with 12 bases between. The sequenced material came from blood. The TCR comes from a person aged 50-59 years with breast cancer. The chain has TRBV19 and TRBJ2-7; no definite D call. The CDR3 region has the DNA TGTGCCAGTAGTATCGGGCTAGAGAGCTACGAGCAGTACTTC. It encodes CASSIGLESYEQYF.